This T cell receptor (beta chain) was sequenced in a study of CD8+ T cells in alopecia areata. Germline CDR1 and CDR2: SEHNR and FQNEAQ (reference sequence). J was trimmed by 6 bases and V by 3 bases; bases with no gene match: 1. CDR3 size: 13 residues. TCR sequencing used cDNA made by reverse transcription of extracted RNA. The table came from immunoSEQ multiplex PCR; TCRdb's copy has only in-frame clones and leaves some out. The sample records around 50,000 clones, 96% being singletons. Peripheral blood samples and lesional scalp punch biopsies were obtained from alopecia areata patients. The starting material was CD8+ T cells sorted from blood, obtained at week 0. This sequence joins TRBV7-9 and TRBJ1-2, with 10 bases identical to TRBD1. This receptor was identified in a human donor with alopecia areata. Here the CDR3 reads CASSLGTGDGYTF. CDR3 in DNA: TGTGCCAGCAGCTTGGGGACAGGGGATGGCTACACCTTC.